These T cell receptor beta chains were read from a single sample in a study of control samples from healthy donors and cancer patients. Here immunoSEQ multiplex PCR was the method, and the copy in TCRdb shows in-frame clones only, minus some. The data contain approximately 210,000 clones, 91% of them singletons. Sequenced sample: blood. Receptors were obtained from a man aged 30 to 45 in good health. Each CDR3 is given without its conserved first and last residue. Where a row states a size, it is once, few, many or the class of an expanded clone; other rows omit it.

TRBJ1-1,.,TRBV3-1/TRBV3-2,ASSQEVAGSAF
TRBJ2-7,.,TRBV6-5,ASPRQLHYEQY
TRBJ2-7,.,TRBV5-6,ASSLRVYEQY
TRBJ2-7,many,TRBV18,ASSPTSGAPYEQY
TRBJ2-1,.,TRBV6-6,ASSYEGAYNEQF
TRBJ2-7,.,TRBV4-1,ASSQGKAGGPYEQY
TRBJ1-1,.,TRBV18,ASSPLTTGEAF
TRBJ2-3,.,TRBV6-5,ASSRQYSSTDTQY
TRBJ1-4,.,TRBV29-1,SVTGTGTGEKLF
TRBJ2-3,.,TRBV13,ASSLDETSGGNTQY